A single sample gave rise to the 31 T cell receptor beta chains below, sequenced in a study of control samples from healthy donors and cancer patients. Profiling relied on immunoSEQ multiplex PCR, and the TCRdb table lists in-frame clones only, not all of them. The repertoire includes around 89,000 clones, around 80% of them detected once, and about 9.2% sits in the top ten. Sequenced: blood. The source is a woman aged 55-69 years in good health.

This clone was observed at least ten times. This chain uses TRBV5-6 with TRBJ2-3, with 9 bases that match TRBD2. J lost 3 bases, V lost 0 bases, and 2 bases had no gene match. The CDR3 is made up of 15 amino acids. Germline V gene data show CDR1 as SGHDT and CDR2 as YYEEEE. The CDR3 DNA follows: TGTGCCAGCAGCTTGGCGCTAGCGGGAACAGATACGCAGTATTTT. It specifies CASSLALAGTDTQYF.

The gene calls are TRBV6-6 and TRBJ1-4; D uncertain. The CDR3 runs to 11 residues. Germline values: CDR1 MNHNY, CDR2 SVGAGI (reference sequence). Trimming removed 2 bases from V and 8 bases from J, with 3 bases in between. The CDR3 is CASSYGEKLFF. The CDR3 DNA follows: TGTGCCAGCAGTTACGGAGAAAAACTGTTTTTT.

This rearrangement joins TRBV5-1 to TRBJ2-3; the D gene is possibly TRBD1 (7 bases). CDR3 length: 16 residues. Trimming took 4 bases from V and 0 from J, leaving 15 bases between them. The germline gives CDR1 SGHRS, CDR2 YFSETQ. CDR3 in amino acids: CASSPRPGGSTDTQYF. For the CDR3, the DNA is TGCGCCAGCAGCCCACGCCCAGGGGGGAGCACAGATACGCAGTATTTT.

The genes are TRBV3-1 (or the pseudogene TRBV3-2) and TRBJ2-7, with D unresolved. With 3 bases removed from V and 4 bases from J, the gap between germline ends came to 4 bases. Germline V lookup: CDR1 LGHDT, CDR2 YNNKEL (reference sequence). This CDR3 comprises 11 residues. The CDR3 reads CASSQRYEQYF. CDR3 in DNA: TGTGCCAGCAGCCAGAGGTACGAGCAGTACTTC.

CDR3 DNA sequence: TGTGCCAGCAGCCGTGCGGGGGTAGGGCAGTTCTTC. It translates to CASSRAGVGQFF. The chain recombines TRBV11-2 with TRBJ2-1; 7 positions match TRBD2. This CDR3 spans 12 amino acids. Germline CDR1 is SGHAT and CDR2 is FQNNGV. V dropped 5 bases and J dropped 12; count of bases not matched to a gene: 7.

This clone was counted a few times. The V and J genes are TRBV2 and TRBJ2-5; 7 bases map to TRBD1. Trimming at V came to 5 bases and at J to 1 base, leaving 7 bases not matched to a gene. This CDR3 comprises 15 residues. Per germline, CDR1 SNHLY and CDR2 FYNNEI. The CDR3 nucleotides are TGTGCCAGCAGTCGGGACAGATCGGGCCAAGAGACCCAGTACTTC. It encodes CASSRDRSGQETQYF.

The chain has TRBV15 and TRBJ1-2; D gene ambiguous. This CDR3 region has 14 residues. V was trimmed by 4 bases and J by 1 base, leaving 10 bases between them. Germline lookup yields CDR1 LNHNV and CDR2 YYDKDF (reference sequence). The CDR3 sequence is CATSTRMINYGYTF. The CDR3 nucleotides read TGTGCCACCAGCACTCGGATGATTAACTATGGCTACACCTTC.

The chain links TRBV6-5 to TRBJ2-7, with 7 bases aligning to TRBD2. The J segment lost 4 bases and the V segment lost 2 bases, leaving 5 bases of the junction unmatched. The V gene's germline CDR1 is MNHEY and CDR2 SVGAGI. The CDR3 is made up of 14 amino acids. Written as DNA, the CDR3 is TGTGCCAGCAGTTACCCGGCCGGGGGGTACGAGCAGTACTTC. Its translation is CASSYPAGGYEQYF.

J is TRBJ1-6 and V is TRBV6-5; the match to TRBD1 covers 11 bases. There are 15 residues in the CDR3. After removal of 8 bases from V and 4 bases from J, the junction contained 4 bases not matched to a gene. Per germline, CDR1 MNHEY and CDR2 SVGAGI. The CDR3 spells CASRTGGSYNSPLHF. CDR3 nucleotides: TGTGCCAGCCGGACAGGGGGCTCTTATAATTCACCCCTCCACTTT.

The chain employs TRBV7-9 and TRBJ1-6; 10 nucleotides line up with TRBD1. The CDR3 length is 16 residues. Trimming cost V 4 bases and J 5 bases; bases outside gene matches: 5. Germline V gene lookup returns CDR1 SEHNR and CDR2 FQNEAQ (reference sequence). The CDR3 loop is CASSSRTGGDNSPLHF. CDR3 nucleotide sequence: TGTGCCAGCAGCTCGCGGACAGGGGGAGATAATTCACCCCTCCACTTT.

V usage is TRBV6-1 and J usage is TRBJ1-2; D gene uncertain. Trimming cost V 5 bases and J 7 bases, with 8 bases left between them. The CDR3 is made up of 11 amino acids. Germline CDR1 is MNHNS and CDR2 is SASEGT. CDR3 protein: CASSYRVGYTF. Here the CDR3 DNA reads TGTGCCAGCAGTTATCGAGTTGGCTACACCTTC.

This chain uses TRBV13 with TRBJ1-4; D is possibly TRBD1 (5 bases). Germline CDR1 PRHDT, CDR2 FYEKMQ (reference sequence). The length of the CDR3 is 14 residues. Trimming stripped 4 bases from V and 3 bases from J, with 9 bases between. The CDR3 is CASSSRVSNEKLFF. CDR3 DNA: TGTGCCAGCAGCTCCAGGGTATCTAATGAAAAACTGTTTTTT.

This clone showed up just a few times. The chain carries TRBV4-1 and TRBJ1-4; 11 nucleotides agree with TRBD1. The CDR3 extends over 18 amino acids. Germline trimming cut 0 bases from V and 3 bases from J; bases unmatched to any gene: 6. Germline-derived CDR1 and CDR2 are MGHRA and YSYEKL. The CDR3 protein is CASSQEPSDRGPNEKLFF. In DNA form, the CDR3 reads TGCGCCAGCAGCCAAGAGCCCTCGGACAGGGGGCCTAATGAAAAACTGTTTTTT.

The chain couples TRBV5-1 to TRBJ2-5; D may match TRBD1 or TRBD2 (5 bases each). Trimming pared 0 bases from V and 2 bases from J, leaving 11 bases between. This CDR3 has 15 residues. Germline CDR1 SGHRS, CDR2 YFSETQ. The CDR3 reads CASSLGGTPQETQYF. DNA of the CDR3: TGCGCCAGCAGCTTGGGAGGGACCCCGCAAGAGACCCAGTACTTC. The full variable domain, with the rest looked up from reference TRBV5-1 and TRBJ2-5, is KAGVTQTPRYLIKTRGQQVTLSCSPISGHRSVSWYQQTPGQGLQFLFEYFSETQRNKGNFPGRFSGRQFSNSRSEMNVSTLELGDSALYLCASSLGGTPQETQYFGPGTRLLVL.

V and J are TRBV28 and TRBJ1-2, with D hard to call. The CDR3 has 15 residues. Trimming left V 4 bases short and J 0 bases short, with 12 bases between. Germline CDR1 is MDHEN and CDR2 is SYDVKM. The CDR3 DNA sequence: TGTGCCAGCAGTTCCGTACAGTATTCTAACTATGGCTACACCTTC. This encodes CASSSVQYSNYGYTF.

This chain links TRBV27 with TRBJ1-2, with 7 bases fitting TRBD1. Losses at the gene ends were 2 bases for V and 6 bases for J; bases not matched to a gene: 9. The CDR3 extends over 15 amino acids. Germline CDR1 MNHEY, CDR2 SMNVEV (reference sequence). The CDR3 nucleotides read TGTGCCAGCAGTTTAATGTTCAGGGGGGGGAATGGCTACACCTTC. It specifies CASSLMFRGGNGYTF.

The V gene is TRBV5-6, the J gene TRBJ1-4, with D possibly being TRBD1 (6 bases). Trimming stripped 4 bases from V and 7 bases from J, with 11 bases between. The CDR3 runs to 13 residues. Germline V gene data show CDR1 as SGHDT and CDR2 as YYEEEE. The CDR3 sequence is CASSQRTAEKLFF. DNA of the CDR3: TGTGCCAGCAGCCAGAGGACAGCTGAAAAACTGTTTTTT.

This clone was observed a few times. The chain employs TRBV19 and TRBJ2-1; 13 bases line up with TRBD2. This CDR3 is built from 16 residues. Germline V gives CDR1 LNHDA, CDR2 SQIVND (reference sequence). V shed 7 bases and J 2 bases; nucleotides not matched to a gene: 5. CDR3 residues: CASKLAGGIAYNEQFF. The CDR3 DNA follows: TGTGCCAGTAAACTAGCGGGGGGGATTGCCTACAATGAGCAGTTCTTC.

The chain joins TRBV6-5 to TRBJ2-1, with D perhaps TRBD2 (6 bases). Germline CDR1 and CDR2: MNHEY and SVGAGI. Trimming shortened V by 4 bases and J by 0 bases, and 10 bases separated the two germline ends. The CDR3 is 15 amino acids. Here the CDR3 DNA reads TGTGCCAGCAGTTTTAGCGGAAGCTCCTACAATGAGCAGTTCTTC. Translating gives CASSFSGSSYNEQFF.

The chain has TRBV10-2 and TRBJ2-5; 12 positions agree with TRBD2. Germline V gives CDR1 WSHSY, CDR2 SAAADI. The CDR3 sequence is 15 residues long. The V gene end was trimmed by 6 bases and the J gene end by 5 bases; junction bases not matched to a gene: 7. CDR3 coding DNA: TGCGCCAGCAGCTCGGCTAGCGGGGGGGCGGAGACCCAGTACTTC. Translation: CASSSASGGAETQYF.

The V and J genes are TRBV5-8 and TRBJ2-1, with 7 bases identical to TRBD2. V lost 2 bases and J lost 0; bases outside the gene matches: 2. Germline V gene sequence: CDR1 SGHTS, CDR2 YDEGEE. The CDR3 spans 15 residues. The CDR3 DNA reads TGTGCCAGCAGCTTCGGGGGGTACTCCTACAATGAGCAGTTCTTC. Protein: CASSFGGYSYNEQFF.

This chain uses TRBV29-1 with TRBJ1-3; TRBD1 might be the D (6 bases). V lost 6 bases to trimming and J lost 0 bases, with 15 bases between them. This CDR3 is built from 15 residues. Germline CDR1 is SQVTM and CDR2 is ANQGSEA. The CDR3 DNA reads TGCAGCGTGAGCTCACAGGGTGGCTCTGGAAACACCATATATTTT. Encoded protein: CSVSSQGGSGNTIYF.

CDR3 sequence (DNA): TGTGCCAGCAGCCAAAATCTGGGCCTTATCTACGAGCAGTACTTC. It codes for CASSQNLGLIYEQYF. The chain has TRBV3-1 (or the pseudogene TRBV3-2) and TRBJ2-7; D call uncertain. V lost 2 bases, J lost 3 bases, and 14 bases lay in between. The CDR3 contains 15 residues. Germline CDR1 reads LGHDT; CDR2 reads YNNKEL (reference sequence).

The chain links TRBV6-5 to TRBJ2-1, with 11 bases aligning to TRBD1. The CDR3 totals 12 residues. From germline, CDR1 is MNHEY and CDR2 SVGAGI. The trim removed 4 bases at V and 14 bases at J, leaving 4 bases unmatched. In nucleotides, the CDR3 is TGTGCCAGCAGTTGGGGACAGGGGGAAAAGTTCTTC. Its translation: CASSWGQGEKFF.

The CDR3 DNA is TGTGCCAGCAGCTTGACCGTAGGGGCCTACACAGATACGCAGTATTTT. This sequence encodes CASSLTVGAYTDTQYF. The V call is TRBV7-9, the J call TRBJ2-3, with a tentative D call TRBD1 (5 bases). Trimming stripped 3 bases from V and 2 bases from J, with 15 bases between. Germline V gene data show CDR1 as SEHNR and CDR2 as FQNEAQ (reference sequence). The CDR3 runs to 16 residues.

CDR3 coding DNA: TGTGCCAGCAACCAGGGACCTCGGGAGACCCAGTACTTC. It yields the protein CASNQGPRETQYF. The rearrangement uses TRBV14 and TRBJ2-5; D possibly uses TRBD1 or TRBD2 (5 bases each). CDR1 SGHDN and CDR2 FVKESK come from the germline V gene. The CDR3 length is 13 residues. V was trimmed by 7 bases and J by 5 bases, leaving 14 bases between them.

This clone was found a few times. The sample has other DNA sequences that encode this CDR3 too. V usage is TRBV6-5 and J usage is TRBJ2-3, with 10 bases that match TRBD2. CDR1 and CDR2 (germline): MNHEY, SVGAGI. Trimming removed 5 bases from V and 4 bases from J; junction bases left unmatched: 6. The CDR3 runs 15 residues. This CDR3 reads CASSRSGGASDTQYF. CDR3 in DNA: TGTGCCAGCAGTCGCAGCGGGGGGGCATCAGATACGCAGTATTTT.

This chain links TRBV6-5 with TRBJ2-4, with D hard to call. Germline V gene lookup returns CDR1 MNHEY and CDR2 SVGAGI. Trimming took 0 bases from V and 6 from J, leaving 12 bases between them. This CDR3 region has 15 residues. DNA for the CDR3: TGTGCCAGCAGTTACTCGACTTTTTCCGGAAACATTCAGTACTTC. Translation: CASSYSTFSGNIQYF.

This chain joins TRBV6-5 and TRBJ2-3; D possibly matches TRBD1 or TRBD2 (6 bases each). V lost 7 bases and J 1 base, leaving 9 bases between the germline ends. This CDR3 region has 13 residues. The germline gives CDR1 MNHEY, CDR2 SVGAGI. DNA for the CDR3: TGTGCCAGCAAGGGGGGCGGCACAGATACGCAGTATTTT. Translated, it gives CASKGGGTDTQYF.

DNA for the CDR3: TGCGCCAGCAGCCAAGATTTCTACAGGGCCGTGGATTCACCCCTCCACTTT. It yields the protein CASSQDFYRAVDSPLHF. The V and J genes are TRBV4-3 and TRBJ1-6, with D perhaps TRBD1 (6 bases). Trimming stripped 0 bases from V and 8 bases from J, with 17 bases between. CDR3 length: 17 residues. CDR1 LGHNA and CDR2 YSLEER come from the germline V gene.

The CDR3 sequence: CASKTGIYEQYF. DNA of the CDR3: TGTGCCAGCAAAACAGGGATCTACGAGCAGTACTTC. The gene calls are TRBV28 and TRBJ2-7; perhaps TRBD1 as D (6 bases). The CDR3 consists of 12 residues. V was pared by 7 bases and J by 3 bases, with 10 bases between. Germline V gene lookup returns CDR1 MDHEN and CDR2 SYDVKM.